The TCR beta chain under discussion was sequenced for a study of cytomegalovirus exposure and HLA in healthy donors. General study results and limits: Follow-up analysis seemed to connect common viral pathogens with several of the most significant clusters identified. As a later analysis revealed, the rate of TCR association differed by HLA locus, with DRB1 most and HLA-C fewest. In vitro testing confirmed three CMV-associated chains as specific for CMV antigens.

The study ran its PCR with 60 Vbeta and 13 Jbeta primers. Clones were read by immunoSEQ multiplex PCR, and TCRdb kept only the in-frame ones, dropping some. This table holds around 140,000 clones, roughly 80% found once. On this clone itself: The antigen remains unidentified.

The sequencing input was PBMCs. This clonotype was sampled from a female donor in good health and CMV-seronegative.

The CDR3 protein is CASRLDSSGANVLTF. The CDR3, as DNA: TGTGCCAGCAGATTAGACAGCTCTGGGGCCAACGTCCTGACTTTC. The V and J genes are TRBV7-3 and TRBJ2-6; perhaps TRBD1 as D (5 bases). Trimming left V 6 bases short and J 0 bases short, with 9 bases between. Germline CDR1 and CDR2: SGHTA and FQGTGA. The CDR3 runs to 15 residues.